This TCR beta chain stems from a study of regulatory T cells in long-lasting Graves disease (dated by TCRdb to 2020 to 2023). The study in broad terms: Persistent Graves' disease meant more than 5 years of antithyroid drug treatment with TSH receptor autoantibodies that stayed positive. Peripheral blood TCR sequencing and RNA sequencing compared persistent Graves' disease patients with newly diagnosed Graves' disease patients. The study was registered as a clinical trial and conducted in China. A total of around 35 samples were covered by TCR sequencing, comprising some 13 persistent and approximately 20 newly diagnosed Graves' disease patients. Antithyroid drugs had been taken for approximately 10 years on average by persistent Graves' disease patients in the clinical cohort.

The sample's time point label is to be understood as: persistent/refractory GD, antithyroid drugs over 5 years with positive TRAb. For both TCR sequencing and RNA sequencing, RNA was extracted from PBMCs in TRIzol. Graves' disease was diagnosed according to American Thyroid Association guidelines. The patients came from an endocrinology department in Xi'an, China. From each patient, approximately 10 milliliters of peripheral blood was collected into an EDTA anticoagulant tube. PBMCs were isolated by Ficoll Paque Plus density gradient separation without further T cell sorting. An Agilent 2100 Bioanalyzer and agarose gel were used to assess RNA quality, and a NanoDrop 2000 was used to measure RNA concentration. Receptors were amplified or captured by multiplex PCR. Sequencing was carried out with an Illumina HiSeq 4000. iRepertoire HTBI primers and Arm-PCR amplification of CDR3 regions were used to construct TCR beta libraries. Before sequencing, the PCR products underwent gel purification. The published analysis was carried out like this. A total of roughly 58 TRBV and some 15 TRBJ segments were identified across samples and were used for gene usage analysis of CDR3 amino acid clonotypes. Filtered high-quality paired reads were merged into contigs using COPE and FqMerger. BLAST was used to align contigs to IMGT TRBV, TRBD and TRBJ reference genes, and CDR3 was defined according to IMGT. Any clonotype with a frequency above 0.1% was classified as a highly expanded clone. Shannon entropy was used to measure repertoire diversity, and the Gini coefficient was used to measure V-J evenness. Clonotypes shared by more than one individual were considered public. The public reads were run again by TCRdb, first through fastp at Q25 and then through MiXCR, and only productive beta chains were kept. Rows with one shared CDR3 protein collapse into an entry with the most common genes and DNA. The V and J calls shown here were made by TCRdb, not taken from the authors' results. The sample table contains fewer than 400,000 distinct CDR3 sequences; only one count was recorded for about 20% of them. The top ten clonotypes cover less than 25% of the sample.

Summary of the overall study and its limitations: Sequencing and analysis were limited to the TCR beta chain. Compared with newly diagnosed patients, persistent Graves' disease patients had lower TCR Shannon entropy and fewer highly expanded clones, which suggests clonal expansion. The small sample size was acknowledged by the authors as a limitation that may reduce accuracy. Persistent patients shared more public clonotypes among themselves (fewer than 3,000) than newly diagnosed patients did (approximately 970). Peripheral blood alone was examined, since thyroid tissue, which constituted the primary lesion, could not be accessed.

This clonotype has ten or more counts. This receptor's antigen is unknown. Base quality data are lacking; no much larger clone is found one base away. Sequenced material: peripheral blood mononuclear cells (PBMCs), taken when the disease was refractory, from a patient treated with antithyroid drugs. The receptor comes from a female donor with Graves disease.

The DNA is TGTGCCAGCAGTCCTAGGTTGATCTCTGGAAACACCATATATTTT. This is translated as CASSPRLISGNTIYF. The rearranged chain carries TRBV28 and TRBJ1-3; the D gene lacks a confident call. CDR1 MDHEN and CDR2 SYDVKM were looked up in the germline V gene. V and J are truncated by 5 bases and 0 bases respectively, leaving an intervening sequence of 11 bases. The CDR3 holds 15 amino acids from the cysteine to the phenylalanine. The DNA shown is the 45-base CDR3, in frame from base 1.